Listed here are 27 T cell receptor beta chains from one sample, sequenced in a study of blood T cells in healthy people across ages. For the second PCR, which ran for about 6 to 11 cycles, a sample-barcoded 5' primer and a J-beta primer mix were used. TCRdb analysed the 5' RACE reads with MiXCR anew, one entry per CDR3 protein. The top ten clones hold approximately 7.9% of a sample with about 1,600,000 distinct CDR3 sequences, roughly 45% of them seen once. The sample consisted of blood. The receptor source for this set is a woman between 18 and 29 years old in good health.

V usage is TRBV6-5 and J usage is TRBJ2-3; 11 bases agree with TRBD2. Germline lookup yields CDR1 MNHEY and CDR2 SVGAGI. The V and J ends lost 2 bases and 2 bases, in that order; junction bases with no gene match: 3. The CDR3 consists of 16 residues. The CDR3 nucleotides are TGTGCCAGCAGTTACGGGACTAGCGGATACACAGATACGCAGTATTTT. Encoded protein: CASSYGTSGYTDTQYF.

This clonotype was observed a few times. V usage is TRBV10-3 and J usage is TRBJ1-5; TRBD1 aligns across 7 bases. Germline CDR1 reads ENHRY; CDR2 reads SYGVKD. V shed 4 bases and J 5 bases; nucleotides not matched to a gene: 8. The CDR3 spans 15 residues. The CDR3 loop reads CAISVGTAHDQPQHF. CDR3 sequence (DNA): TGTGCCATCAGTGTGGGGACAGCCCACGATCAGCCCCAGCATTTT.

There are a few counts of this clonotype. The rearrangement links TRBV20-1 to TRBJ2-7; D is tentatively TRBD1 or TRBD2 (5 bases each). Judging by the DNA end, TRBJ2-5 fits better; the J call may be wrong. Germline V gene lookup returns CDR1 DFQATT and CDR2 SNEGSKA (reference sequence). This CDR3 has 15 residues. The CDR3 is CSASVGTSIQETQYF. The CDR3 DNA sequence: TGCAGTGCTAGTGTGGGGACCTCTATCCAAGAGACCCAGTACTTC.

This chain connects TRBV6-1 to TRBJ2-7; TRBD2 might be the D (6 bases). Germline loops: CDR1 MNHNS, CDR2 SASEGT. The CDR3 spans 14 residues. V dropped 6 bases and J dropped 5 bases, with 17 bases sitting between them. CDR3 residues: CASRDAEGSHEQYF. The CDR3 DNA sequence: TGTGCCAGCAGGGATGCGGAGGGTTCCCACGAGCAGTACTTC.

This clonotype was recorded a few times. The chain uses TRBV5-1 and TRBJ1-2; 7 bases are shared with TRBD1. The germline CDR1 and CDR2 sequences are SGHRS and YFSETQ. The ends lost 4 bases at V and 5 bases at J; junction bases unmatched: 11. CDR3 length equals 15 residues. CDR3 protein: CASSPGTEIPYGYTF. The DNA of the CDR3 is TGCGCCAGCAGCCCAGGGACAGAGATTCCTTATGGCTACACCTTC.

The genes are TRBV11-2 and TRBJ2-7; D is perhaps TRBD2 (7 bases). The J call may not be correct, given that the DNA end is closer to TRBJ2-5. CDR1 is SGHAT, CDR2 FQNNGV, per germline. The CDR3 has 16 residues. The CDR3 nucleotides are TGTGCCAGCAGCTTATATCGGGGGGCTAAAGAGGAGACCCAGTACTTC. Translating it yields CASSLYRGAKEETQYF.

The CDR3 sequence is CASSVDSLGYGYTF. The CDR3 bases are TGTGCCAGCAGCGTTGATTCTTTAGGCTATGGCTACACCTTC. The genes are TRBV9 and TRBJ1-2, with D uncertain. Germline CDR1 and CDR2: SGDLS and YYNGEE. Trimming shortened V by 2 bases and J by 4 bases, and 12 bases separated the two germline ends. The CDR3 runs to 14 residues.

This clonotype was picked up a small number of times. The chain couples TRBV9 to TRBJ2-5; 10 bases line up with TRBD1. The assigned J gene may be wrong: the sequence end matches TRBJ2-7 better. Germline V lookup: CDR1 SGDLS, CDR2 YYNGEE. This CDR3 contains 15 residues. The DNA for the CDR3 is TGTGCCAGCAGCGCCCTCGGGACAGGGGCCTACGAGCAGTACTTC. Translated: CASSALGTGAYEQYF.

The rearrangement uses TRBV6-5 and TRBJ1-6, with D possibly matching TRBD1 (6 bases). The germline V and J ends were trimmed by 2 bases and 6 bases, with 17 bases remaining between them. The germline V gene encodes CDR1 MNHEY and CDR2 SVGAGI. This CDR3 is 17 amino acids long. The CDR3 spells CASSYRGGSTSNSPLHF. The CDR3 DNA reads TGTGCCAGCAGTTACAGGGGGGGCTCGACGTCTAATTCACCCCTCCACTTT.

This clonotype has a handful of counts. V gene TRBV7-8 combines with J gene TRBJ2-5; weak D call: TRBD1 (6 bases). The germline CDR1 and CDR2 sequences are SGHVS and FQNEAQ. Trimming took off 10 bases at V and 4 bases at J, with 19 bases between the two ends. The CDR3 is 14 residues long. CDR3 sequence reads: CATTQQGLRETQYF. The DNA for the CDR3 is TGTGCCACCACCCAACAGGGATTAAGAGAGACCCAGTACTTC.

This clonotype has a handful of counts. The chain joins TRBV9 to TRBJ2-7, with TRBD2 identical over 7 bases. This CDR3 spans 17 amino acids. Unmatched junction bases numbered 12, after V lost 1 base and J lost 2 bases. Germline V gene sequence: CDR1 SGDLS, CDR2 YYNGEE. The CDR3, as DNA: TGTGCCAGCAGCGTAACTAGCTCGAGCGGGAACGCCTACGAGCAGTACTTC. This codes for CASSVTSSSGNAYEQYF. The full variable domain, its missing parts supplied by reference TRBV9 and TRBJ2-7, is DSGVTQTPKHLITATGQRVTLRCSPRSGDLSVYWYQQSLDQGLQFLIQYYNGEERAKGNILERFSAQQFPDLHSELNLSSLELGDSALYFCASSVTSSSGNAYEQYFGPGTRLTVT.

The rearrangement uses TRBV30 and TRBJ2-5; possibly TRBD1 for D (6 bases). The J call may be in error: the DNA end matches TRBJ2-7 better. Germline V gives CDR1 GTSNPN, CDR2 SVGIG (reference sequence). The CDR3 is made up of 14 amino acids. CDR3: CAWSLGAGDLEQYF. DNA of the CDR3: TGTGCCTGGAGCCTCGGGGCAGGGGATCTCGAGCAGTACTTC.

CDR3: CASHTGLMVGQPQHF. The CDR3 bases are TGTGCCAGTCATACGGGACTCATGGTGGGTCAGCCCCAGCATTTT. The rearrangement links TRBV2 to TRBJ1-5; possibly TRBD1 for D (5 bases). In germline, CDR1 is SNHLY, CDR2 FYNNEI. The V end lost 9 bases, the J end lost 6 bases, and 21 bases lay between the germline ends. The CDR3 covers 15 residues.

This clonotype was picked up a small number of times. The V gene is TRBV2, the J gene TRBJ2-5, with 13 bases identical to TRBD2. V gave up 5 bases and J gave up 2 bases; unmatched junction bases: 5. The V gene's germline CDR1 is SNHLY and CDR2 FYNNEI. CDR3 length: 16 residues. CDR3 coding DNA: TGTGCCAGCAGTCACGGACTAGCGGGAGCGCAAGAGACCCAGTACTTC. It yields the protein CASSHGLAGAQETQYF.

The rearrangement joins TRBV3-1 to TRBJ2-3; 8 bases align to TRBD2. J gave up 6 bases and V 4 bases, and 6 bases lay outside the gene matches. The CDR3 runs 14 residues. Germline V gene sequence: CDR1 LGHDT, CDR2 YNNKEL (reference sequence). The CDR3 DNA reads as TGTGCCAGCAGCCTTAGCGGGGTGGGTGATACGCAGTATTTT. This sequence encodes CASSLSGVGDTQYF.

This rearrangement joins TRBV20-1 to TRBJ2-5; D remains unclear. Trimming stripped 0 bases from V and 1 base from J, with 12 bases between. Germline-derived CDR1 and CDR2 are DFQATT and SNEGSKA (reference sequence). There are 15 residues in the CDR3. CDR3 nucleotides: TGCAGTGCTAGAGATGTGGGATTACCCCAAGAGACCCAGTACTTC. This translates into CSARDVGLPQETQYF.

This clonotype showed up just a few times. The chain combines TRBV4-1 with TRBJ1-4; no firm D call. The CDR3 has 14 residues. V was cut by 6 bases and J by 0 bases, with 8 bases left in between. Germline V CDR1 and CDR2: MGHRA, YSYEKL. In DNA, the CDR3 is TGCGCCAGCAGTACCGGGCCAACTAATGAAAAACTGTTTTTT. It specifies CASSTGPTNEKLFF.

A remark on this clonotype: An end of the junction differs from the germline gene, which may be a read error. This sequence joins TRBV9 and TRBJ2-1; TRBD2 might be the D (7 bases). Germline values: CDR1 SGDLS, CDR2 YYNGEE. The CDR3 is 16 amino acids. CDR3 nucleotides: TGTGCTAGCAGCGTAGTGGGGGGGGGCGGTTGGAATGAGCAGTTCTTC. Residues: CASSVVGGGGWNEQFF.

This clonotype was seen more than once but under ten times. This rearrangement joins TRBV6-2 or TRBV6-3 to TRBJ2-1; 7 bases match TRBD2. The V gene's germline CDR1 is MNHEY and CDR2 SVGEGT. Losses at the gene ends were 5 bases for V and 4 bases for J; bases not matched to a gene: 8. The CDR3 has 15 amino acids. CDR3 sequence reads: CASSGVPSGYNEQFF. The CDR3 bases are TGTGCCAGCAGTGGTGTTCCTAGCGGATACAATGAGCAGTTCTTC.

This clonotype was observed a few times. The V gene is TRBV7-9, the J gene TRBJ1-2; D may be TRBD1 (6 bases). The CDR3 extends over 14 amino acids. Trimming shortened V by 2 bases and J by 5 bases, and 12 bases separated the two germline ends. CDR1 and CDR2 (germline): SEHNR, FQNEAQ (reference sequence). CDR3 sequence reads: CASSLLQGLYGYTF. CDR3 nucleotide sequence: TGTGCCAGCAGCTTACTCCAGGGGCTGTATGGCTACACCTTC.

V usage is TRBV2 and J usage is TRBJ1-2; D gene ambiguous. Germline loops: CDR1 SNHLY, CDR2 FYNNEI. The CDR3 loop spans 11 amino acids. Trimming removed 4 bases at V and 4 bases at J, with 4 bases between. CDR3 nucleotide sequence: TGTGCCAGCAGTGTTCCCTATGGCTACACCTTC. It is translated as CASSVPYGYTF. Based on the CDR3 plus reference TRBV2 and TRBJ1-2, the full variable domain is EPEVTQTPSHQVTQMGQEVILRCVPISNHLYFYWYRQILGQKVEFLVSFYNNEISEKSEIFDDQFSVERPDGSNFTLKIRSTKLEDSAMYFCASSVPYGYTFGSGTRLTVV.

A single count supports this clonotype. The J gene is TRBJ2-5, the V gene TRBV2, with D uncertain. Germline V gene lookup returns CDR1 SNHLY and CDR2 FYNNEI. The CDR3 extends over 12 amino acids. V was shortened by 9 bases and J by 2 bases, with 10 bases between the two germline ends. CDR3 sequence reads: CASIRPQETQYF. DNA for the CDR3: TGTGCCAGTATCCGGCCACAAGAGACCCAGTACTTC.

The chain combines TRBV2 with TRBJ1-2; the match to TRBD1 covers 7 bases. Germline lookup yields CDR1 SNHLY and CDR2 FYNNEI. The V segment lost 4 bases and the J segment 4 bases; nucleotides outside the gene matches: 3. The CDR3 has 13 residues. In DNA, the CDR3 is TGTGCCAGCAGTGTCCGGGACAGCTATGGCTACACCTTC. The encoded protein is CASSVRDSYGYTF.

V usage is TRBV7-3 and J usage is TRBJ2-1; 14 bases map to TRBD2. The CDR3 loop spans 17 amino acids. The V gene's germline CDR1 is SGHTA and CDR2 FQGTGA. With 8 bases clipped from V and 0 bases from J, the junction kept 6 bases outside the gene matches. The CDR3 here is CASGLAGGLSSYNEQFF. The CDR3 bases are TGTGCCAGCGGACTAGCGGGGGGCCTAAGCTCCTACAATGAGCAGTTCTTC.

This clonotype has only a few counts. This sequence joins TRBV30 and TRBJ2-1; D uncertain. Germline CDR1 and CDR2: GTSNPN and SVGIG (reference sequence). The CDR3 loop spans 12 amino acids. Between the trimmed V and J ends, which lost 4 bases and 9 bases, there was a span of 13 bases. This CDR3 is CAWNTGLSEQFF. CDR3 sequence (DNA): TGTGCCTGGAACACCGGGCTCAGTGAGCAGTTCTTC.

J is TRBJ2-4 and V is TRBV3-1, with 9 bases fitting TRBD2. V was pared by 4 bases and J by 0 bases, with 7 bases of the junction left unmatched. This CDR3 spans 17 amino acids. From germline, CDR1 is LGHDT and CDR2 YNNKEL (reference sequence). The CDR3 reads CASSPYSGGLAKNIQYF. CDR3 coding DNA: TGTGCCAGCAGCCCATATAGCGGGGGATTAGCCAAAAACATTCAGTACTTC.

The chain is built from TRBV7-9 and TRBJ2-5; 7 nucleotides agree with TRBD1. This CDR3 has 15 residues. The trim removed 3 bases at V and 5 bases at J, leaving 9 bases unmatched. Germline assignment: CDR1 SEHNR and CDR2 FQNEAQ (reference sequence). The CDR3 DNA reads TGTGCCAGCAGCTTTTTCATAGGGGGCGCGGAGACCCAGTACTTC. Protein sequence: CASSFFIGGAETQYF.